One and the same sample provided the 15 T cell receptor beta chains below, sequenced in a study of blood T cell repertoires in COVID-19. Sequenced by immunoSEQ multiplex PCR; TCRdb stores in-frame clones only, minus some. The sample records about 440,000 clones, 70% to 90% being singletons. Sequences were obtained from PBMCs or T cells enriched from blood (not recorded which). The source of these receptors is a woman younger than 30 with acute COVID-19.

The V and J genes are TRBV5-1 and TRBJ2-1; D gene ambiguous. The CDR3 length is 12 residues. Per germline, CDR1 SGHRS and CDR2 YFSETQ. Trimming pared 1 base from V and 6 bases from J, leaving 5 bases between. Here the CDR3 reads CASSLNSNEQFF. As DNA, the CDR3 is TGCGCCAGCAGCTTGAATAGCAATGAGCAGTTCTTC.

This clone was recorded a few times. This sequence joins TRBV5-4 and TRBJ1-3; no reliable D call. The CDR3 has 11 amino acids. The germline gives CDR1 SGHNT, CDR2 YYREEE (reference sequence). The V gene lost 7 bases and the J gene lost 9 bases, with 11 bases spanning the gap. The CDR3 here is CASGSEATIYF. The CDR3 coding sequence is TGTGCCAGCGGCAGCGAGGCCACCATATATTTT.

The chain is built from TRBV27 and TRBJ1-2; 8 bases agree with TRBD1. CDR3 length: 13 residues. V dropped 5 bases and J dropped 5; count of bases not matched to a gene: 4. The germline CDR1 and CDR2 sequences are MNHEY and SMNVEV (reference sequence). CDR3 nucleotide sequence: TGTGCCAGCAGTGACACAGGGGGGTATGGCTACACCTTC. Encoded protein: CASSDTGGYGYTF.

The chain combines TRBV6-4 with TRBJ1-3; 11 bases fit TRBD1. With 6 bases clipped from V and 9 bases from J, the junction kept 7 bases outside the gene matches. The CDR3 extends over 14 amino acids. Germline CDR1 and CDR2: MRHNA and SNTAGT. CDR3 residues: CASSPGQGVGTIYF. The CDR3 DNA reads TGTGCCAGCAGCCCGGGACAGGGGGTTGGCACCATATATTTT.

This clone appeared a single time. The chain joins TRBV7-6 to TRBJ2-3, with 11 bases identical to TRBD2. CDR3 length: 16 residues. Per germline, CDR1 SGHVS and CDR2 FNYEAQ. Trimming cost V 0 bases and J 2 bases; bases outside gene matches: 1. CDR3 in amino acids: CASSLASGGDTDTQYF. CDR3 sequence (DNA): TGTGCCAGCAGCTTAGCTAGCGGGGGGGACACAGATACGCAGTATTTT.

The gene calls are TRBV6-2 or TRBV6-3 and TRBJ1-6; TRBD1 matches 8 bases. With 6 bases clipped from V and 9 bases from J, the junction kept 7 bases outside the gene matches. Germline CDR1 reads MNHEY; CDR2 reads SVGEGT. The CDR3 covers 14 residues. The DNA for the CDR3 is TGTGCCAGCAGCATACAGGGGGAGCGTTCACCCCTCCACTTT. Translation gives CASSIQGERSPLHF.

The chain links TRBV7-2 to TRBJ2-7; TRBD2 agrees at 8 bases. The CDR3 runs 13 residues. Germline V lookup: CDR1 SGHTA, CDR2 FQGNSA. V was pared by 6 bases and J by 3 bases, with 4 bases of the junction left unmatched. CDR3 amino acids: CASRESGSYEQYF. DNA for the CDR3: TGTGCCAGCAGGGAGAGCGGGAGCTACGAGCAGTACTTC.

CDR3 loop: CASRRDSNTEAFF. CDR3 bases: TGTGCCAGCAGGCGGGACAGCAACACTGAAGCTTTCTTT. This chain joins TRBV28 and TRBJ1-1; 7 bases line up with TRBD1. Germline V gives CDR1 MDHEN, CDR2 SYDVKM. With V trimmed by 6 bases and J by 2 bases, 3 bases remained unmatched. The CDR3 covers 13 residues.

V is TRBV11-2 and J is TRBJ1-6; D possibly corresponds to TRBD1 (6 bases). Germline V gene sequence: CDR1 SGHAT, CDR2 FQNNGV. V lost 5 bases and J lost 7, with 12 bases in between. The CDR3 length is 14 residues. Written as DNA, the CDR3 is TGTGCCAGCAGCCCACAGGGTACAAATTCACCCCTCCACTTT. Translation gives CASSPQGTNSPLHF.

V and J are TRBV10-3 and TRBJ2-7; 7 nucleotides agree with TRBD2. The CDR3 contains 14 residues. The junction had 4 bases not matched to a gene; V was cut back by 5 bases and J by 0 bases. Germline V gene data show CDR1 as ENHRY and CDR2 as SYGVKD. The CDR3 here is CAISLTSDSYEQYF. CDR3 bases: TGTGCCATCAGTCTCACTAGCGACTCCTACGAGCAGTACTTC.

The V gene is TRBV27, the J gene TRBJ1-5, with D possibly TRBD1 on 5 matching bases. This CDR3 region has 12 residues. Germline CDR1 is MNHEY and CDR2 is SMNVEV (reference sequence). Trimming left V 6 bases short and J 5 bases short, with 8 bases between. The CDR3: CASRTGYQPQHF. The CDR3 DNA sequence: TGTGCCAGCAGAACAGGCTATCAGCCCCAGCATTTT.

The chain is built from TRBV11-2 and TRBJ2-1; 11 bases match TRBD2. Germline CDR1 is SGHAT and CDR2 is FQNNGV. V lost 5 bases to trimming and J lost 3 bases; unmatched junction nucleotides: 6. The CDR3 covers 16 residues. The CDR3 spells CASSARLAGSYNEQFF. The DNA for the CDR3 is TGTGCCAGCAGCGCTCGACTAGCGGGGAGCTACAATGAGCAGTTCTTC.

In DNA, the CDR3 is TGCGCCAGCAGCTTGGACCCGGACAGGGGGCTCACCTTC. Its translation: CASSLDPDRGLTF. This chain uses TRBV5-1 with TRBJ1-2; 11 positions match TRBD1. Unmatched junction bases numbered 5, after V lost 0 bases and J lost 13 bases. The CDR3 spans 13 residues. Looked up from germline, CDR1 is SGHRS and CDR2 is YFSETQ.

The V call is TRBV12-5, the J call TRBJ2-1; 10 bases align to TRBD2. The CDR3 contains 14 residues. Trimming removed 6 bases from V and 7 bases from J; junction bases left unmatched: 6. The germline gives CDR1 LGHNT, CDR2 FRNRAP. CDR3 DNA: TGTGCTAGTGGACAGAATAGCGGGAGGAATGAGCAGTTCTTC. Its translation: CASGQNSGRNEQFF.

DNA for the CDR3: TGTGCCAGTCGGACAGGAGGGGGCTACACCTTC. It yields the protein CASRTGGGYTF. The gene calls are TRBV19 and TRBJ1-2; 7 positions match TRBD1. Looked up from germline, CDR1 is LNHDA and CDR2 is SQIVND (reference sequence). V lost 8 bases, J lost 8 bases, and 5 bases stayed unmatched. The CDR3 extends over 11 amino acids. The full variable domain, rest sourced from reference TRBV19 and TRBJ1-2, is DGGITQSPKYLFRKEGQNVTLSCEQNLNHDAMYWYRQDPGQGLRLIYYSQIVNDFQKGDIAEGYSVSREKKESFPLTVTSAQKNPTAFYLCASRTGGGYTFGSGTRLTVV.